Included here is one T cell receptor (beta chain) sequence, with context. These data originate in a study of monozygotic twins with inflammatory bowel disease. Reanalyzing the 5' RACE reads, TCRdb keeps one entry per CDR3 protein, without DNA. This sample lists approximately 330,000 distinct CDR3 sequences; its ten largest clones have 2% to 2.5%. This CDR3 is built from 14 residues. CDR1 and CDR2 (germline): SGHRS, YFSETQ. This chain connects TRBV5-1 to TRBJ2-7; TCRdb's D call of TRBD1 is untestable without DNA. The clonotype was recovered from a human donor with ulcerative colitis or Crohn's disease, or a healthy co-twin of an affected twin (not recorded which). Sequenced: blood. The CDR3 spells CASSLAVGVYEQYF.